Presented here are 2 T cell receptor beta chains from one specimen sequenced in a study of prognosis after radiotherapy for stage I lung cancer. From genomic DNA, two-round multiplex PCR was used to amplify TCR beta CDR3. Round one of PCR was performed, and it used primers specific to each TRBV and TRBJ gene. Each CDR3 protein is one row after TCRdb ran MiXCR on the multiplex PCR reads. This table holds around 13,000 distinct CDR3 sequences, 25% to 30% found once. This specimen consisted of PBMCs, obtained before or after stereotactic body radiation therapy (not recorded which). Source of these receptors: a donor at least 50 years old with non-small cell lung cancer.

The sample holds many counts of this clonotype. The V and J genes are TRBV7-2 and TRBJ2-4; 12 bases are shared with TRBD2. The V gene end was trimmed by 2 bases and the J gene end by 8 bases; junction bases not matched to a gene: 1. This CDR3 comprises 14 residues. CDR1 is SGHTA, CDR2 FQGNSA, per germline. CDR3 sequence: CASSLRLAGDIQYF. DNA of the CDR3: TGTGCCAGCAGCTTACGACTAGCGGGAGACATTCAGTACTTC.

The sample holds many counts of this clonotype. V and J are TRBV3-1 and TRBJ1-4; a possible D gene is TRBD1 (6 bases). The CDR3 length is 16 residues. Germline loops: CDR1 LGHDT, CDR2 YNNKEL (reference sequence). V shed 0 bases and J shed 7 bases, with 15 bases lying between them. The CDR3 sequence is CASSQDLGGESEKLFF. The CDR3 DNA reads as TGTGCCAGCAGCCAAGATTTAGGGGGAGAATCTGAAAAACTGTTTTTT.